This TCR beta chain was documented in a study of response to subunit inactivated influenza vaccine. Broader study findings: Authors suggested each seasonal influenza vaccination recruits few new T cells.

As to this clonotype: No antigen is known for it.

With 4 bases removed from V and 6 bases from J, the gap between germline ends came to 9 bases. Germline V lookup: CDR1 MGHDK, CDR2 SYGVNS. The CDR3 contains 13 residues. TCRdb re-called the RT-PCR reads with MiXCR, one entry per CDR3 protein. The repertoire holds roughly 710,000 distinct CDR3 sequences, with 14% as singletons. The rearrangement links TRBV25-1 to TRBJ2-2; D perhaps matches TRBD2 (6 bases). This TCR came from a man aged 50 to 59 who received an inactivated influenza vaccine. Sequencing used PBMCs from blood, obtained roughly 15 days before vaccination. The CDR3: CASSAGSPGELFF. CDR3 bases: TGTGCCAGCAGTGCCGGGAGTCCCGGGGAGCTGTTTTTT.